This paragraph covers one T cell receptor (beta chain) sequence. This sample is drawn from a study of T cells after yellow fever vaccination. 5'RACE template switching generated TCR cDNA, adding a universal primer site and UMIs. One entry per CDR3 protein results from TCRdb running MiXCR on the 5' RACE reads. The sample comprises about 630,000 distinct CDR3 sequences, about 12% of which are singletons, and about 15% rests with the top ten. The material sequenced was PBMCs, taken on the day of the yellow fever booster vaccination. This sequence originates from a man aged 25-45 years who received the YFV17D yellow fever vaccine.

This CDR3 is CASSFGDKNTEAFF. DNA of the CDR3: TGTGCCAGCAGTTTCGGGGACAAAAACACTGAAGCTTTCTTT. The V call is TRBV28, the J call TRBJ1-1, with D possibly TRBD1 on 6 matching bases. The CDR3 sequence is 14 residues long. Trimming cost V 3 bases and J 2 bases, with 10 bases left between them. CDR1 and CDR2 from the germline V gene are MDHEN and SYDVKM.